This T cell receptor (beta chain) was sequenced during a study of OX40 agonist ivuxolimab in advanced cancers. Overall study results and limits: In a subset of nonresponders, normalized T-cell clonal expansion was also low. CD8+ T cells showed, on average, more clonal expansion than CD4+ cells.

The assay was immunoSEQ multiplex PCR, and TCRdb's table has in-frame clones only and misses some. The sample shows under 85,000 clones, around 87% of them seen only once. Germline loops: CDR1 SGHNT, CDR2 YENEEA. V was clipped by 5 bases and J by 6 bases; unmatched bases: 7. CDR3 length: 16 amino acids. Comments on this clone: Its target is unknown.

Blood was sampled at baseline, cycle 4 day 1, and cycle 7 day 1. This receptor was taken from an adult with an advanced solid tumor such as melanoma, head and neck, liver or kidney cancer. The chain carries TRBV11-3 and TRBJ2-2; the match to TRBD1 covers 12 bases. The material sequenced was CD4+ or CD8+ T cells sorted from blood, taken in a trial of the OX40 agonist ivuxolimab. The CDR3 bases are TGTGCCAGCAGCGCAGGGGACAGGGGGCGATCCGGGGAGCTGTTTTTT. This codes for CASSAGDRGRSGELFF.